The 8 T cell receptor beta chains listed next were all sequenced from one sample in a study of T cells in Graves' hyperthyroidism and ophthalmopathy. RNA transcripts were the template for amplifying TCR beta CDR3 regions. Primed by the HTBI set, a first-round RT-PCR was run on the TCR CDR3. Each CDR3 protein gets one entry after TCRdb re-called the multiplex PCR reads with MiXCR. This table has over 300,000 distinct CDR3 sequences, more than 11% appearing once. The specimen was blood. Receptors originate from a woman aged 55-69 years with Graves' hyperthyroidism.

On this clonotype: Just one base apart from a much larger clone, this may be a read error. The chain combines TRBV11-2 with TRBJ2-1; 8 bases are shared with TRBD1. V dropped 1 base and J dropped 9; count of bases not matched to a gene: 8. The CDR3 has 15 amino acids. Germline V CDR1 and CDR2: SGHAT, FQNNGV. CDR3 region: CASSLGTGKSGEQFF. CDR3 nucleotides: TGTGCCAGCAGCTTAGGGACAGGGAAGTCGGGTGAGCAGTTCTTC.

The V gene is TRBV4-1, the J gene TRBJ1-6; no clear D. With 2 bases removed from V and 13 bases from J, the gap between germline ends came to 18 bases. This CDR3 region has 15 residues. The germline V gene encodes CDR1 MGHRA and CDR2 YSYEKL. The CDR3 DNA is TGCGCCAGCAGCCAATTGGGCATTCCCATTCACCCCCTCCACTTT. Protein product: CASSQLGIPIHPLHF.

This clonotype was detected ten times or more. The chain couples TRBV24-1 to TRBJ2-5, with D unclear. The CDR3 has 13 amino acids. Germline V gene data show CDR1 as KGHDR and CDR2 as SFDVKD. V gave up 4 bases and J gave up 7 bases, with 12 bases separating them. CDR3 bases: TGTGCCACCAGTGACCCGACGCTAGTGACCCAGTACTTC. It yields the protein CATSDPTLVTQYF.

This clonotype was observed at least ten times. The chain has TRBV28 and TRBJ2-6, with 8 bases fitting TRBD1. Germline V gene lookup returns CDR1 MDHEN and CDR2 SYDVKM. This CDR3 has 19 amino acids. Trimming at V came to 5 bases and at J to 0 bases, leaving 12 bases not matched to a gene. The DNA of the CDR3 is TGTGCCAGCAGTCCATTGGTTTGGACAGGGAGCTCTGGGGCCAACGTCCTGACTTTC. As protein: CASSPLVWTGSSGANVLTF.

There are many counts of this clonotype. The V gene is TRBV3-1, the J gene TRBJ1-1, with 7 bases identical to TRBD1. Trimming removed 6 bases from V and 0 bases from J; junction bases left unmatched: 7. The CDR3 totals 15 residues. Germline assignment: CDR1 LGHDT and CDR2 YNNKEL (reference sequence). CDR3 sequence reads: CASRPGGLMNTEAFF. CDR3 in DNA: TGTGCCAGCAGACCAGGGGGTCTCATGAACACTGAAGCTTTCTTT.

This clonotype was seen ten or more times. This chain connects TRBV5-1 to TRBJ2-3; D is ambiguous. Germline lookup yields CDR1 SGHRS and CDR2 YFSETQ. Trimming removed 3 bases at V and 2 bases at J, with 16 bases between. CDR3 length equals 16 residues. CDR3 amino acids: CASSSAGRGNTDTQYF. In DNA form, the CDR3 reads TGCGCCAGCAGCTCTGCCGGCAGAGGAAACACAGATACGCAGTATTTT.

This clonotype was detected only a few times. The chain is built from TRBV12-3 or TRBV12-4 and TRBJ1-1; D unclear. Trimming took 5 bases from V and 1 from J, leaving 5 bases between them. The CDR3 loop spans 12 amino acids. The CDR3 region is CASSPPNTEAFF. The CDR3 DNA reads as TGTGCCAGCAGTCCCCCGAACACTGAAGCTTTCTTT.

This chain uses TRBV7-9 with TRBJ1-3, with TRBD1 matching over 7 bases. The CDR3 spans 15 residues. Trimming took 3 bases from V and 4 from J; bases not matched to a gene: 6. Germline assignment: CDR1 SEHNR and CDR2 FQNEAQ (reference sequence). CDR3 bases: TGTGCCAGCAGCTTTGACAGGGTGGTAGGAAACACCATATATTTT. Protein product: CASSFDRVVGNTIYF.